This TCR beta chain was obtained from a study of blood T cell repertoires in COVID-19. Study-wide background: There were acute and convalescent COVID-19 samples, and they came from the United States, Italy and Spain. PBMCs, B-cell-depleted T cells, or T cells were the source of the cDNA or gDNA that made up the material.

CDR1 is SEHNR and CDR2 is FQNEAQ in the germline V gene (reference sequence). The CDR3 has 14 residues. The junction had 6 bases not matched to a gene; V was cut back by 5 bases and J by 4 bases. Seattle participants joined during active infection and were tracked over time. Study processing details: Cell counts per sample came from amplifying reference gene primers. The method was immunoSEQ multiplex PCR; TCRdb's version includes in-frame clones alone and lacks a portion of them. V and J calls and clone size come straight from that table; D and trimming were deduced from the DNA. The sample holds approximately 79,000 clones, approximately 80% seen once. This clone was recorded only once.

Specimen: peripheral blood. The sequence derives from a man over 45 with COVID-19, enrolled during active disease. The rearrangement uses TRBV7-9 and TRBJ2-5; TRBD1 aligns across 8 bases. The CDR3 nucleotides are TGTGCCAGCAGCCGGACAGGGAAGGGAGAGACCCAGTACTTC. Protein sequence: CASSRTGKGETQYF.